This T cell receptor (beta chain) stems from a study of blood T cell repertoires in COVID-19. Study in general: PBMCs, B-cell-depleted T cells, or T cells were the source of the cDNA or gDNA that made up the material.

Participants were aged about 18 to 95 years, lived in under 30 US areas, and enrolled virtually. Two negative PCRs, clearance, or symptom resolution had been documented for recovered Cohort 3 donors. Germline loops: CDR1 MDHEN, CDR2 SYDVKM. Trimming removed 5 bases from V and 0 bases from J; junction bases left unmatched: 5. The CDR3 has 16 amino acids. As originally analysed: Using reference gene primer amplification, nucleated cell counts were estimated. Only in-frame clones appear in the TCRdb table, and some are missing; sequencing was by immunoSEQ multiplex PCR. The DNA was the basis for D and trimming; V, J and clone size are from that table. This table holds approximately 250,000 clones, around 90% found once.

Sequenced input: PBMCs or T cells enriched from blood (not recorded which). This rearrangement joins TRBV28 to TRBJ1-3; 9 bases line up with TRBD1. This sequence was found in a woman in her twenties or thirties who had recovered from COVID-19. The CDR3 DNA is TGTGCCAGCAGTGATTACAGGGGGCACTCTGGAAACACCATATATTTT. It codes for CASSDYRGHSGNTIYF.